A single sample is the source of the 14 T cell receptor beta chains below, sequenced in a study of early stage breast cancer tumors. Method: immunoSEQ multiplex PCR; TCRdb's copy keeps in-frame clones and lacks some. The table includes over 20,000 clones, about two thirds detected once. Sample: breast tumor tissue. The origin of the receptors is a person aged 55 to 75 with breast cancer.

V is TRBV4-2 and J is TRBJ2-3; D perhaps matches TRBD1 (5 bases). CDR1 is LGHNA, CDR2 YNFKEQ, per germline. V lost 0 bases and J 3 bases, leaving 13 bases between the germline ends. The length of the CDR3 is 16 residues. The CDR3 spells CASSQDMAGITDTQYF. CDR3 sequence (DNA): TGTGCCAGCAGCCAAGATATGGCAGGGATTACAGATACGCAGTATTTT.

V usage is TRBV11-3 and J usage is TRBJ1-1, with D possibly TRBD1 on 5 matching bases. The CDR3 has 14 amino acids. The germline V gene encodes CDR1 SGHNT and CDR2 YENEEA. The V and J ends lost 1 base and 5 bases respectively, with 11 bases between them. DNA for the CDR3: TGTGCCAGCAGCTTAGGGCAGGGATTAACTGAAGCTTTCTTT. Protein sequence: CASSLGQGLTEAFF. Based on the CDR3 plus reference TRBV11-3 and TRBJ1-1, the full variable domain is EAGVVQSPRYKIIEKKQPVAFWCNPISGHNTLYWYLQNLGQGPELLIRYENEEAVDDSQLPKDRFSAERLKGVDSTLKIQPAELGDSAVYLCASSLGQGLTEAFFGQGTRLTVV.

V gene TRBV29-1 combines with J gene TRBJ2-3; the D is unclear. The CDR3 runs to 14 residues. Germline V gene data show CDR1 as SQVTM and CDR2 as ANQGSEA. V shed 0 bases and J shed 10 bases, with 17 bases lying between them. The CDR3 DNA reads as TGCAGCGTTGAAGATCTGGAGAGGCCGTTTTCGCAGTATTTT. As protein: CSVEDLERPFSQYF.

The chain joins TRBV18 to TRBJ2-1, with 10 bases fitting TRBD2. There are 18 residues in the CDR3. J gave up 7 bases and V 3 bases, and 15 bases lay outside the gene matches. The germline CDR1 and CDR2 sequences are KGHSH and LQKENI. DNA of the CDR3: TGTGCCAGCTCACCTCTGTCGTTTGAACGGACTAGCGGTAATGAGCAGTTCTTC. It encodes CASSPLSFERTSGNEQFF.

The V call is TRBV2, the J call TRBJ2-6, with D possibly matching TRBD2 (6 bases). From germline, CDR1 is SNHLY and CDR2 FYNNEI. This CDR3 has 15 amino acids. The V and J ends lost 6 bases and 2 bases respectively, with 11 bases between them. The CDR3 region is CASSLGGPGANVLTF. The DNA of the CDR3 is TGTGCCAGCAGCCTCGGGGGACCTGGGGCCAACGTCCTGACTTTC. Complete variable domain (other parts from reference TRBV2 and TRBJ2-6): EPEVTQTPSHQVTQMGQEVILRCVPISNHLYFYWYRQILGQKVEFLVSFYNNEISEKSEIFDDQFSVERPDGSNFTLKIRSTKLEDSAMYFCASSLGGPGANVLTFGAGSRLTVL.

In DNA form, the CDR3 reads TGTGCCAGCAGTTTCGGGGGGGGCCGCTATGGCTACACCTTC. Protein: CASSFGGGRYGYTF. The chain joins TRBV7-9 to TRBJ1-2, with D perhaps TRBD1 (6 bases). The V end lost 6 bases, the J end lost 4 bases, and 15 bases lay between the germline ends. Germline V lookup: CDR1 SEHNR, CDR2 FQNEAQ (reference sequence). The CDR3 is 14 amino acids.

The J gene is TRBJ1-2, the V gene TRBV21-1. TRBV21-1 has pseudogene status. The length of the CDR3 is 15 residues. The CDR3 nucleotides are TGTGCCAGCAGCAAAGCGGGGAGGGTAAGGATGAAGGACACCTTC. Residues: CASSKAGRVRMKDTF.

This CDR3 reads CASTPVVRGNTEAFF. The CDR3 bases are TGTGCCAGCACCCCAGTGGTCAGGGGGAACACTGAAGCTTTCTTT. This chain uses TRBV27 with TRBJ1-1; tentatively, D is TRBD1 (6 bases). Germline V lookup: CDR1 MNHEY, CDR2 SMNVEV (reference sequence). Trimming took 7 bases from V and 1 from J, leaving 16 bases between them. The CDR3 is 15 amino acids.

This clone was detected a few times. V usage is TRBV29-1 and J usage is TRBJ1-1; a weak D match, TRBD1 (6 bases). V dropped 7 bases and J dropped 1 base, with 16 bases sitting between them. From germline, CDR1 is SQVTM and CDR2 ANQGSEA. This CDR3 is built from 14 residues. CDR3 loop: CSAEQGSRNTEAFF. Here the CDR3 DNA reads TGCAGCGCCGAACAGGGCTCCCGGAACACTGAAGCTTTCTTT.

This clone was counted a few times. The V call is TRBV20-1, the J call TRBJ2-7; D not certain. V was cut by 6 bases and J by 5 bases, with 8 bases left in between. CDR3 length: 10 residues. The germline V gene encodes CDR1 DFQATT and CDR2 SNEGSKA (reference sequence). The CDR3 is CSASLNEQYF. In DNA, the CDR3 is TGCAGTGCCTCTCTAAACGAGCAGTACTTC.

The V call is TRBV9, the J call TRBJ1-3; TRBD1 matches at 7 bases. Trimming cost V 2 bases and J 4 bases; bases outside gene matches: 0. This CDR3 has 13 amino acids. CDR1 is SGDLS, CDR2 YYNGEE, per germline. This CDR3 reads CASSVDRGNTIYF. The CDR3 nucleotides read TGTGCCAGCAGCGTGGACAGGGGAAACACCATATATTTT.

This clone has a handful of counts. This chain connects TRBV5-1 to TRBJ2-5; 7 nucleotides line up with TRBD1. The CDR3 is 13 amino acids. Germline V gene sequence: CDR1 SGHRS, CDR2 YFSETQ. With V trimmed by 3 bases and J by 5 bases, 4 bases remained unmatched. CDR3 nucleotide sequence: TGCGCCAGCAGCTCGGGACAGAAGGAGACCCAGTACTTC. Residues: CASSSGQKETQYF.

The chain employs TRBV28 and TRBJ2-5; 9 positions agree with TRBD1. The CDR3 has 14 residues. Germline V gene data show CDR1 as MDHEN and CDR2 as SYDVKM. The J segment lost 5 bases and the V segment lost 5 bases, leaving 6 bases of the junction unmatched. The CDR3 region has the DNA TGTGCCAGCAGTCAAGGGACAGGGACGGAGACCCAGTACTTC. Translated: CASSQGTGTETQYF.

V usage is TRBV25-1 and J usage is TRBJ1-1, with D perhaps TRBD1 (5 bases). The CDR3 runs 14 residues. Trimming removed 5 bases from V and 1 base from J, with 11 bases in between. Germline values: CDR1 MGHDK, CDR2 SYGVNS. DNA of the CDR3: TGTGCCAGCAGTTGGGGGGGGTCGAACACTGAAGCTTTCTTT. As protein: CASSWGGSNTEAFF.